These 30 T cell receptor beta chains share one sample of origin, sequenced in a study of T-cell memory formation after mild COVID-19. MiXCR, applied by TCRdb to the 5' RACE reads, yields one record per CDR3 protein. Counted here are 300,000 to 400,000 distinct CDR3 sequences, more than 20% occurring once; the ten biggest clones make up under 15%. Specimen: PBMCs or a T cell subset sorted from them (not recorded which). The receptors were sampled from an adult woman who had mild COVID-19 (a few samples of this study predate the infection). Cell type and time point are not known.

This clonotype was seen repeatedly, ten times or more. The CDR3, as DNA: TGTGCCAGCAGTTTACAGGGGGCCGGCTACGAGCAGTACTTC. Its protein product is CASSLQGAGYEQYF. This sequence joins TRBV6-5 and TRBJ2-7; 9 bases are shared with TRBD1. This CDR3 has 14 residues. V was clipped by 4 bases and J by 3 bases; unmatched bases: 4. Germline CDR1 is MNHEY and CDR2 is SVGAGI.

The chain employs TRBV6-5 and TRBJ2-1, with 8 bases that match TRBD1. The CDR3 spans 14 residues. Per the germline V gene, CDR1 is MNHEY and CDR2 is SVGAGI. The V gene end was trimmed by 4 bases and the J gene end by 9 bases; junction bases not matched to a gene: 8. The CDR3 DNA reads TGTGCCAGCAGTTGGACAGGGTCTGGGGGTGAGCAGTTCTTC. Amino acid sequence: CASSWTGSGGEQFF.

The chain combines TRBV6-2 or TRBV6-3 with TRBJ2-7; 10 bases match TRBD2. V lost 6 bases, J lost 6 bases, and 8 bases stayed unmatched. The CDR3 has 14 residues. CDR1 is MNHEY, CDR2 SVGEGT, per germline. CDR3 coding DNA: TGTGCCAGCAGCCCTAGCGGGAGTCGTTTCGAGCAGTACTTC. This codes for CASSPSGSRFEQYF.

This clonotype appeared a few times. The chain is built from TRBV7-9 and TRBJ2-1; TRBD2 agrees at 10 bases. This CDR3 contains 14 residues. CDR1 SEHNR and CDR2 FQNEAQ come from the germline V gene (reference sequence). V lost 6 bases to trimming and J lost 6 bases; unmatched junction nucleotides: 5. CDR3: CASRASGSPNEQFF. As DNA, the CDR3 is TGTGCCAGCAGAGCTAGCGGGAGCCCCAATGAGCAGTTCTTC.

The chain couples TRBV12-3 or TRBV12-4 to TRBJ1-2, with D possibly matching TRBD1 (6 bases). This CDR3 is 13 amino acids long. V was trimmed by 1 base and J by 10 bases, leaving 13 bases between them. CDR3 region: CASSLDRVEDYTF. The CDR3 nucleotides read TGTGCCAGCAGTTTAGACAGGGTGGAGGACTACACCTTC.

The J gene is TRBJ1-2, the V gene TRBV9, with D unresolved. The CDR3 contains 16 residues. Trimming cost V 0 bases and J 2 bases, with 14 bases left between them. CDR1 SGDLS and CDR2 YYNGEE come from the germline V gene. The CDR3 DNA reads TGTGCCAGCAGCGTAGATTTAGGCAGATGGAACTATGGCTACACCTTC. Amino acid sequence: CASSVDLGRWNYGYTF. Looking up the rest from reference TRBV9 and TRBJ1-2 gives the full variable domain: DSGVTQTPKHLITATGQRVTLRCSPRSGDLSVYWYQQSLDQGLQFLIQYYNGEERAKGNILERFSAQQFPDLHSELNLSSLELGDSALYFCASSVDLGRWNYGYTFGSGTRLTVV.

Only a few counts were recorded for this clonotype. The J gene is TRBJ1-1, the V gene TRBV19, with D perhaps matching TRBD1 (5 bases). Germline CDR1 is LNHDA and CDR2 is SQIVND (reference sequence). This CDR3 is built from 15 residues. Trimming pared 3 bases from V and 4 bases from J, leaving 15 bases between. The CDR3 DNA sequence: TGTGCCAGTAGTATTTCGTGGGGGAGCGGCACTGAAGCTTTCTTT. This gives the protein CASSISWGSGTEAFF.

The chain employs TRBV6-1 and TRBJ2-3, with 9 bases lining up with TRBD2. With V trimmed by 0 bases and J by 2 bases, 6 bases remained unmatched. The CDR3 is 17 amino acids. Per germline, CDR1 MNHNS and CDR2 SASEGT. DNA of the CDR3: TGTGCCAGCAGTGAAGCGCGGGGGGGAGGGTCCACAGATACGCAGTATTTT. Translated, it gives CASSEARGGGSTDTQYF.

This clonotype was seen a handful of times. The chain is built from TRBV7-9 and TRBJ2-7, with 7 positions matching TRBD1. Germline loops: CDR1 SEHNR, CDR2 FQNEAQ (reference sequence). The V and J ends lost 5 bases and 5 bases, in that order; junction bases with no gene match: 9. The CDR3 contains 14 residues. The CDR3 DNA sequence: TGTGCCAGCAGCAACTCGACAGGGAACGACGAGCAGTACTTC. As protein: CASSNSTGNDEQYF.

V gene TRBV3-1 combines with J gene TRBJ1-5, with D possibly TRBD1 on 6 matching bases. The V gene lost 0 bases and the J gene lost 2 bases, with 17 bases spanning the gap. CDR1 and CDR2 from the germline V gene are LGHDT and YNNKEL (reference sequence). The CDR3 consists of 18 residues. The CDR3 spells CASSQDPGHPSRNQPQHF. CDR3 DNA sequence: TGTGCCAGCAGCCAAGACCCGGGACACCCGAGTCGCAATCAGCCCCAGCATTTT.

At least ten counts were recorded for this clonotype. The V and J genes are TRBV9 and TRBJ1-6, with D hard to call. The germline CDR1 and CDR2 sequences are SGDLS and YYNGEE. Trimming left V 4 bases short and J 7 bases short, with 15 bases between. The CDR3 length is 15 residues. The CDR3 loop is CASSPRVEANSPLHF. The CDR3 region has the DNA TGTGCCAGCAGCCCCAGAGTGGAAGCGAATTCACCCCTCCACTTT.

The chain carries TRBV7-8 and TRBJ2-1, with 10 positions matching TRBD2. The CDR3 is 16 amino acids. Germline CDR1 and CDR2: SGHVS and FQNEAQ. With V trimmed by 0 bases and J by 12 bases, 11 bases remained unmatched. CDR3 DNA: TGTGCCAGCAGCTTAGCCCGCCTAGCGGGAGAGAACGGGCAGTTCTTC. Its protein is CASSLARLAGENGQFF.

The chain has TRBV7-2 and TRBJ1-6; 8 bases are shared with TRBD1. V shed 3 bases and J 7 bases; nucleotides not matched to a gene: 23. Per the germline V gene, CDR1 is SGHTA and CDR2 is FQGNSA. The CDR3 contains 21 residues. The CDR3 reads CASSFTTGTGSSQGLNSPLHF. In nucleotides, the CDR3 is TGTGCCAGCAGCTTTACTACTGGGACAGGTTCGAGCCAGGGCCTAAATTCACCCCTCCACTTT.

The CDR3, as DNA: TGTGCCAGCAGGAGACTAGCGGGACTAATAGAGACCCAGTACTTC. This gives the protein CASRRLAGLIETQYF. This chain links TRBV6-5 with TRBJ2-5, with TRBD2 matching over 11 bases. The junction had 7 bases not matched to a gene; V was cut back by 6 bases and J by 4 bases. CDR1 is MNHEY and CDR2 is SVGAGI in the germline V gene. The CDR3 sequence is 15 residues long.

The chain links TRBV4-1 to TRBJ2-5; tentatively, D is TRBD2 (6 bases). The CDR3 length is 14 residues. V was trimmed by 4 bases and J by 3 bases, leaving 12 bases between them. Germline loops: CDR1 MGHRA, CDR2 YSYEKL. In DNA, the CDR3 is TGCGCCAGCAGCCTTCTCGGGGGAAAAGAGACCCAGTACTTC. As protein: CASSLLGGKETQYF.

This clonotype was found many times. The chain couples TRBV5-1 to TRBJ1-1; D possibly corresponds to TRBD1 (5 bases). The CDR3 length is 15 residues. Trimming shortened V by 0 bases and J by 1 base, and 10 bases separated the two germline ends. CDR1 is SGHRS and CDR2 is YFSETQ in the germline V gene. The CDR3 spells CASSLGTLSNTEAFF. The CDR3 DNA follows: TGCGCCAGCAGCTTGGGGACACTATCGAACACTGAAGCTTTCTTT.

A note on this clonotype: A read error may produce the germline difference seen at one junction end. The chain employs TRBV24-1 and TRBJ2-1; tentatively, D is TRBD1 or TRBD2 (5 bases each). In germline, CDR1 is KGHDR, CDR2 SFDVKD. The CDR3 extends over 13 amino acids. The CDR3 loop is CATSDLHGTGVLF. In nucleotides, the CDR3 is TGTGCCACCAGTGATTTGCACGGGACCGGGGTTCTCTTC.

The chain recombines TRBV24-1 with TRBJ2-1, with D perhaps matching TRBD1 (6 bases). The V end was cut by 4 bases, the J end by 0 bases, with 18 bases between. The CDR3 has 18 amino acids. Germline V gives CDR1 KGHDR, CDR2 SFDVKD. The CDR3 spells CATSDLTGHKSSYNEQFF. The CDR3 bases are TGTGCCACCAGTGACCTCACGGGACATAAGAGCTCCTACAATGAGCAGTTCTTC.

This clonotype has just a few counts. This chain joins TRBV5-1 and TRBJ2-7; possibly TRBD1 for D (6 bases). This CDR3 is built from 13 residues. V was pared by 4 bases and J by 5 bases, with 13 bases between. Germline lookup yields CDR1 SGHRS and CDR2 YFSETQ. The CDR3 protein is CASSRGQPDEQYF. The CDR3 DNA sequence: TGCGCCAGCAGCCGAGGACAGCCCGACGAGCAGTACTTC.

This clonotype has at least ten counts. The chain has TRBV20-1 and TRBJ2-4, with unresolved D. The CDR3 has 14 residues. V dropped 5 bases and J dropped 1 base, with 12 bases sitting between them. The germline V gene encodes CDR1 DFQATT and CDR2 SNEGSKA (reference sequence). CDR3 nucleotides: TGCAGTGCTTCTGTATTACGGGCCAAAAACATTCAGTACTTC. Protein sequence: CSASVLRAKNIQYF.

The sample holds a few counts of this clonotype. This sequence joins TRBV5-4 and TRBJ2-3; 9 nucleotides agree with TRBD2. Germline assignment: CDR1 SGHNT and CDR2 YYREEE (reference sequence). V lost 0 bases and J lost 4; bases outside the gene matches: 3. The CDR3 is 15 residues long. The CDR3 DNA is TGTGCCAGCAGCTTGGGCGGGGGGGACTCAGATACGCAGTATTTT. Its translation is CASSLGGGDSDTQYF.

A few counts support this clonotype. V usage is TRBV11-2 and J usage is TRBJ2-1, with 10 bases matching TRBD2. The V gene end was trimmed by 5 bases and the J gene end by 7 bases; junction bases not matched to a gene: 8. There are 15 residues in the CDR3. CDR1 is SGHAT and CDR2 is FQNNGV in the germline V gene. The CDR3 is CASSLATSGWNEQFF. The CDR3 region has the DNA TGTGCCAGCAGCCTAGCGACTAGCGGGTGGAATGAGCAGTTCTTC.

This clonotype was picked up a small number of times. The chain carries TRBV12-3 or TRBV12-4 and TRBJ2-3; 9 positions agree with TRBD2. The CDR3 is made up of 16 amino acids. V lost 4 bases to trimming and J lost 4 bases; unmatched junction nucleotides: 9. Here the CDR3 DNA reads TGTGCCAGCAGTTCTCTCCTTAGCGGGAGATCAGATACGCAGTATTTT. Amino acids: CASSSLLSGRSDTQYF.

The gene calls are TRBV9 and TRBJ2-2, with 10 nucleotides matching TRBD2. The length of the CDR3 is 18 residues. The junction had 8 bases not matched to a gene; V was cut back by 3 bases and J by 0 bases. Germline V gives CDR1 SGDLS, CDR2 YYNGEE. CDR3 sequence (DNA): TGTGCCAGCAGCGAAGGACTAGCGGATGACGCGAACACCGGGGAGCTGTTTTTT. It codes for CASSEGLADDANTGELFF.

This clonotype was observed a handful of times. The rearrangement links TRBV11-2 to TRBJ2-1; a weak D match, TRBD2 (5 bases). The CDR3 length is 14 residues. The ends were cut back, 3 bases at V and 2 bases at J, with 8 bases in the middle. Germline V gene data show CDR1 as SGHAT and CDR2 as FQNNGV. The CDR3 nucleotides are TGTGCCAGCAGCTTCGACGGGGCCTACAATGAGCAGTTCTTC. Protein product: CASSFDGAYNEQFF.

The rearrangement uses TRBV19 and TRBJ1-5; D gene ambiguous. Germline CDR1 and CDR2: LNHDA and SQIVND (reference sequence). The V end was cut by 6 bases, the J end by 0 bases, with 15 bases between. This CDR3 spans 16 amino acids. The CDR3 DNA is TGTGCCAGTAGCAAAAATGGCGTTTTTAGCAATCAGCCCCAGCATTTT. Encoded protein: CASSKNGVFSNQPQHF.

The gene calls are TRBV4-2 and TRBJ1-4, with a possible D match to TRBD1 (5 bases). Germline values: CDR1 LGHNA, CDR2 YNFKEQ. The CDR3 totals 13 residues. Trimming removed 1 base at V and 11 bases at J, with 11 bases between. The CDR3 loop reads CASSQGDLAKLFF. In DNA form, the CDR3 reads TGTGCCAGCAGCCAAGGGGACCTAGCTAAACTGTTTTTT.

The gene calls are TRBV6-2 or TRBV6-3 and TRBJ2-1; possibly TRBD2 for D (5 bases). Trimming shortened V by 6 bases and J by 12 bases, and 12 bases separated the two germline ends. This CDR3 region has 11 residues. The germline V gene has CDR1 MNHEY and CDR2 SVGEGT. This CDR3 reads CASSTSVPQFF. CDR3 nucleotides: TGTGCCAGCAGCACTAGTGTACCGCAGTTCTTC.

This chain links TRBV4-1 with TRBJ1-1, with 8 bases identical to TRBD1. CDR3 length: 16 amino acids. With V trimmed by 3 bases and J by 4 bases, 10 bases remained unmatched. CDR1 MGHRA and CDR2 YSYEKL come from the germline V gene. The CDR3 nucleotides read TGCGCCAGCAGCCACCTACTTGGACAGGGCGGCACTGAAGCTTTCTTT. Its translation is CASSHLLGQGGTEAFF.

The chain links TRBV24-1 to TRBJ2-7; a weak D match, TRBD2 (5 bases). CDR1 KGHDR and CDR2 SFDVKD come from the germline V gene. This CDR3 is 14 amino acids long. With 5 bases removed from V and 2 bases from J, the gap between germline ends came to 12 bases. The CDR3 sequence: CATSAAANPYEQYF. The CDR3 DNA reads TGTGCCACCAGTGCAGCGGCAAACCCCTACGAGCAGTACTTC.